This TCR beta chain was documented in a study of T cell responses to AZD1222 COVID-19 vaccine. V shed 4 bases and J shed 4 bases, with 14 bases lying between them. The CDR3 runs to 14 residues. Germline loops: CDR1 SGHNT, CDR2 YYREEE (reference sequence). Clones were sequenced by immunoSEQ multiplex PCR, and TCRdb holds only the in-frame ones, with some missing. The sample yields some 140,000 clones, less than 95% seen once. The study's findings and limits: The reported proportion of spike-specific TCRs targeting unmutated variant regions was nearly half. Repertoire collection took place solely once the T cell response had peaked.

Regarding this clone: What it binds is not known.

V gene TRBV5-4 combines with J gene TRBJ1-2; no reliable D call. The sequence derives from an adult in good health. The source material was peripheral blood, sampled on day 0 of AZD1222 vaccination. The CDR3 region is CASSPTPILYGYTF. CDR3 in DNA: TGTGCCAGCAGCCCTACCCCCATCCTCTATGGCTACACCTTC.